Presented here are 14 T cell receptor beta chains from one specimen sequenced in a study of T-cell reconstitution after alpha-beta-depleted transplantation in children. Unique molecular identifiers featured in how the TCRbeta library was prepared. Each CDR3 protein gets one entry after TCRdb re-called the PCR reads with MiXCR. Of more than 200,000 distinct CDR3 sequences listed, 17% are singletons. The sequencing here drew on PBMCs, mostly from graft donor cells, taken 360 days after TCRalphabeta/CD19-depleted stem cell transplant. The source of these receptors is a male patient under 10 years old who had a stem cell transplant for acute lymphoblastic leukemia, so the T cells may come from the graft donor.

This clonotype was counted a few times. This chain joins TRBV20-1 and TRBJ2-7, with D perhaps given as TRBD1 or TRBD2 (5 bases each). The germline V gene has CDR1 DFQATT and CDR2 SNEGSKA (reference sequence). This CDR3 region has 15 residues. V was clipped by 1 base and J by 4 bases, with 17 bases between them. The CDR3 protein is CSARGAEVWGYEQYF. CDR3 DNA sequence: TGCAGTGCTAGAGGGGCAGAGGTATGGGGGTACGAGCAGTACTTC.

The rearrangement links TRBV3-1 to TRBJ2-2, with a tentative D call TRBD1 (5 bases). V lost 1 base, J lost 4 bases, and 10 bases lay in between. The CDR3 is 15 residues long. Germline V lookup: CDR1 LGHDT, CDR2 YNNKEL (reference sequence). The CDR3: CASSQALQGTGELFF. The CDR3 DNA reads as TGTGCCAGCAGCCAAGCTCTGCAGGGCACCGGGGAGCTGTTTTTT.

This clonotype appeared a few times. The genes are TRBV15 and TRBJ2-2; unclear D gene. The CDR3 has 13 residues. Trimming cost V 0 bases and J 6 bases, with 5 bases left between them. Germline V gene sequence: CDR1 LNHNV, CDR2 YYDKDF (reference sequence). The chain's CDR3 is CATSRESPGELFF. In nucleotides, the CDR3 is TGTGCCACCAGCAGAGAGTCCCCCGGGGAGCTGTTTTTT.

V usage is TRBV7-8 and J usage is TRBJ2-7; the match to TRBD1 covers 7 bases. CDR3 length equals 14 residues. CDR1 and CDR2 (germline): SGHVS, FQNEAQ. With V trimmed by 3 bases and J by 1 base, 3 bases remained unmatched. DNA of the CDR3: TGTGCCAGCAGCTTGCCGGGACAGTCCTACGAGCAGTACTTC. Protein product: CASSLPGQSYEQYF.

This clonotype was seen a few times. The chain uses TRBV9 and TRBJ2-1; 12 bases are a match to TRBD2. Germline CDR1 is SGDLS and CDR2 is YYNGEE. V trimming: 4 bases; J trimming: 10 bases; junction bases outside the gene matches: 6. The CDR3 spans 14 residues. CDR3 DNA: TGTGCCAGCAGCCTCCAGGGACTAGCGGGCGAGCAGTTCTTC. Protein sequence: CASSLQGLAGEQFF.

The rearrangement links TRBV4-3 to TRBJ2-1; D perhaps matches TRBD1 (6 bases). V lost 0 bases and J 0 bases, leaving 12 bases between the germline ends. The CDR3 totals 17 residues. Germline V gene lookup returns CDR1 LGHNA and CDR2 YSLEER. The DNA of the CDR3 is TGCGCCAGCAGCCAAGATCTCACAGGGAGCTCCTACAATGAGCAGTTCTTC. Protein product: CASSQDLTGSSYNEQFF.

The chain recombines TRBV5-5 with TRBJ2-3; tentatively, D is TRBD1 or TRBD2 (5 bases each). Germline V gene lookup returns CDR1 SGHKS and CDR2 YYEKEE (reference sequence). This CDR3 has 15 residues. V gave up 5 bases and J gave up 0 bases, with 13 bases separating them. The CDR3 loop is CASRTPGDSTDTQYF. In DNA form, the CDR3 reads TGTGCCAGCAGAACTCCCGGGGACAGCACAGATACGCAGTATTTT. The complete variable domain, with remaining parts taken from reference TRBV5-5 and TRBJ2-3, reads DAGVTQSPTHLIKTRGQQVTLRCSPISGHKSVSWYQQVLGQGPQFIFQYYEKEERGRGNFPDRFSARQFPNYSSELNVNALLLGDSALYLCASRTPGDSTDTQYFGPGTRLTVL.

This clonotype was detected only a few times. The J gene is TRBJ2-5, the V gene TRBV6-4; 8 nucleotides align to TRBD2. V trimming: 3 bases; J trimming: 5 bases; junction bases outside the gene matches: 8. The CDR3 spans 15 residues. CDR1 is MRHNA and CDR2 is SNTAGT in the germline V gene. Here the CDR3 DNA reads TGTGCCAGCAGTGAGGCCGGGACTAGGGGTGAGACCCAGTACTTC. It is translated as CASSEAGTRGETQYF.

This clonotype occurred a few times. The V gene is TRBV5-1, the J gene TRBJ2-7, with a weak D call TRBD2 (6 bases). This CDR3 spans 14 amino acids. The V end lost 3 bases, the J end lost 3 bases, and 13 bases lay between the germline ends. Per germline, CDR1 SGHRS and CDR2 YFSETQ. The CDR3 coding sequence is TGCGCCAGCAGCTCCGTAGGTAGCGGCTACGAGCAGTACTTC. Translated, it gives CASSSVGSGYEQYF.

The chain is built from TRBV27 and TRBJ1-6, with a possible D match to TRBD1 (6 bases). Trimming left V 2 bases short and J 6 bases short, with 11 bases between. Germline values: CDR1 MNHEY, CDR2 SMNVEV (reference sequence). The CDR3 consists of 15 residues. The CDR3 reads CASSLQQGPNSPLHF. The CDR3 DNA follows: TGTGCCAGCAGTTTACAACAGGGCCCTAATTCACCCCTCCACTTT.

A few counts support this clonotype. The chain joins TRBV29-1 to TRBJ1-1; possible D gene TRBD1, 5 bases. The germline V gene has CDR1 SQVTM and CDR2 ANQGSEA. The ends were cut back, 3 bases at V and 0 bases at J, with 8 bases in the middle. CDR3 length: 13 amino acids. The CDR3 DNA sequence: TGCAGCGTTGAGCAGGGACTGAACACTGAAGCTTTCTTT. Translation gives CSVEQGLNTEAFF.

The chain employs TRBV9 and TRBJ2-3; 11 bases are a match to TRBD2. The trim removed 3 bases at V and 2 bases at J, leaving 8 bases unmatched. The length of the CDR3 is 17 residues. Germline CDR1 and CDR2: SGDLS and YYNGEE. The CDR3 coding sequence is TGTGCCAGCAGCGCGCTCGAACTAGCGGGGGTCACAGATACGCAGTATTTT. This sequence encodes CASSALELAGVTDTQYF.

The chain carries TRBV2 and TRBJ1-2; D remains ambiguous. The V gene lost 7 bases and the J gene lost 6 bases, with 24 bases spanning the gap. The CDR3 totals 16 residues. The germline V gene has CDR1 SNHLY and CDR2 FYNNEI. The CDR3 DNA reads as TGTGCCAGCACCCCTGGAGGTCGGGTTTCATCCGATGGCTACACCTTC. The encoded protein is CASTPGGRVSSDGYTF.

This clonotype was detected ten times or more. The chain is built from TRBV12-3 or TRBV12-4 and TRBJ2-3; D gene ambiguous. The germline V and J ends were trimmed by 5 bases and 3 bases, with 6 bases remaining between them. There are 12 residues in the CDR3. The CDR3 loop is CASSTVTDTQYF. The CDR3, as DNA: TGTGCCAGCAGTACGGTTACAGATACGCAGTATTTT.